This T cell receptor beta chain was identified in a study of a mutant IDH1 vaccine in newly diagnosed glioma. About the research overall: Vaccination followed radiotherapy alone by 4-6 weeks, or accompanied temozolomide cycles. Treated patients had a mean age of around 40 years and a sex split that was approximately 62% male and about 38% female. The therapy given earlier, which was standard therapy, consisted of radiotherapy, temozolomide, or both, and most of the patients received both. V12 came at week 35, V13 at week 47.

The table came from immunoSEQ multiplex PCR; TCRdb's copy has only in-frame clones and leaves some out. This sample has roughly 86,000 clones; roughly four fifths occur once, and the top ten carry roughly 5.2%. As for time point: week 47, end of study. Mutant IDH1 20-mer peptide, at 300 ug, made up each vaccine dose, with topical imiquimod. Concerning this clone itself: Its antigen is unidentified.

The germline V and J ends were trimmed by 0 bases and 4 bases, with 11 bases remaining between them. This CDR3 comprises 15 residues. CDR1 is SGHRS, CDR2 YFSETQ, per germline. The sequencing used PBMCs, collected from a glioma patient whose treatment included an IDH1 peptide vaccine. The receptor comes from a man between 35 and 55 years old with glioma. V is TRBV5-1 and J is TRBJ2-1, with D unclear. This chain's CDR3 is CASSLDSRDYNEQFF. DNA for the CDR3: TGCGCCAGCAGCTTGGACAGTAGGGATTACAATGAGCAGTTCTTC.